This is a list of T cell receptor beta chains from one sample in a study of Ad26.COV2.S vaccination and SARS-CoV-2 variants. Some clones are missing from TCRdb's copy, which holds only in-frame ones; the method was immunoSEQ multiplex PCR. The table lists 350,000 to 400,000 clones, about 85% of them singletons, with 3.5% in the top ten. Source: peripheral blood, taken in a trial of Ad26.COV2.S vaccine versus placebo. The receptors originated from a person aged 18 to 65 who received the Ad26.COV2.S COVID-19 vaccine or a placebo. Both conserved end residues are part of each CDR3. D genes are given only for firm matches. Rows may omit the clone size; those that give it use once, few, many or a size class.

D: TRBD2; J: TRBJ2-1; size: .; V: TRBV11-3; CDR3: CASSSRRETSGGGEQFF; DNA: TGTGCCAGCAGCTCAAGACGCGAGACTAGCGGGGGAGGTGAGCAGTTCTTC
D: .; J: TRBJ2-2; size: .; V: TRBV9; CDR3: CASSDAGELFF; DNA: TGTGCCAGCAGCGACGCCGGGGAGCTGTTTTTT
D: .; J: TRBJ1-1; size: once; V: TRBV10-1; CDR3: CASSDPTGSGGAFF; DNA: TGCGCCAGCAGTGACCCGACGGGGTCGGGGGGAGCTTTCTTT
D: TRBD1; J: TRBJ1-1; size: .; V: TRBV29-1; CDR3: CSVPGQGMNTEAFF; DNA: TGCAGCGTCCCGGGACAGGGGATGAACACTGAAGCTTTCTTT
D: .; J: TRBJ2-7; size: .; V: TRBV19; CDR3: CASSMQLDYEQYF; DNA: TGTGCCAGTAGTATGCAGCTGGACTACGAGCAGTACTTC
D: .; J: TRBJ2-7; size: .; V: TRBV20-1; CDR3: CSAGVSYEQYF; DNA: TGCAGTGCAGGGGTTAGCTACGAGCAGTACTTC
D: .; J: TRBJ1-1; size: .; V: TRBV6-1; CDR3: CASSEAPTQNTEAFF; DNA: TGTGCCAGCAGTGAAGCCCCGACACAGAACACTGAAGCTTTCTTT
D: TRBD1; J: TRBJ1-6; size: .; V: TRBV25-1; CDR3: CASRDDREGSYNSPLHF; DNA: TGTGCCAGCAGGGACGACAGGGAGGGCTCCTATAATTCACCCCTCCACTTT
D: .; J: TRBJ1-5; size: .; V: TRBV3-1/TRBV3-2; CDR3: CASSQDRGQPQHF; DNA: TGTGCCAGCAGCCAAGACAGGGGACAGCCCCAGCATTTT
D: .; J: TRBJ2-3; size: .; V: TRBV2; CDR3: CASSVGGIADTQYF; DNA: TGTGCCAGCAGTGTAGGGGGGATCGCAGATACGCAGTATTTT
D: .; J: TRBJ2-1; size: .; V: TRBV10-2; CDR3: CASRAGGENEQFF; DNA: TGCGCCAGCAGGGCAGGAGGGGAAAATGAGCAGTTCTTC
D: .; J: TRBJ1-1; size: .; V: TRBV29-1; CDR3: CSVVNRINTEAFF; DNA: TGCAGCGTTGTAAACAGAATCAACACTGAAGCTTTCTTT
D: .; J: TRBJ1-2; size: .; V: TRBV19; CDR3: CASSIDSIYGYTF; DNA: TGTGCCAGTAGCATCGACAGCATCTATGGTTACACCTTC
D: .; J: TRBJ2-1; size: .; V: TRBV18; CDR3: CASSPPGGSYNEQFF; DNA: TGTGCCAGCTCACCACCGGGCGGCTCCTACAATGAGCAGTTCTTC
D: .; J: TRBJ2-5; size: .; V: TRBV20-1; CDR3: CSLTTMETQYF; DNA: TGCAGCCTTACGACAATGGAGACCCAGTACTTC
D: .; J: TRBJ2-3; size: .; V: TRBV5-1; CDR3: CASSLTGFGTDTQYF; DNA: TGCGCCAGCAGCTTGACAGGGTTCGGCACAGATACGCAGTATTTT
D: .; J: TRBJ1-1; size: once; V: TRBV5-5; CDR3: CASSPQASRAFF; DNA: TGTGCCAGCAGCCCCCAAGCCTCGAGAGCTTTCTTT
D: .; J: TRBJ1-2; size: .; V: TRBV7-9; CDR3: CASSPGGGNYGYTF; DNA: TGTGCCAGCAGCCCCGGAGGAGGGAACTATGGCTACACCTTC
D: .; J: TRBJ2-7; size: .; V: TRBV30; CDR3: CAWSQSARGGEQYF; DNA: TGTGCCTGGAGTCAATCAGCCAGGGGGGGCGAGCAGTACTTC
D: .; J: TRBJ1-3; size: .; V: TRBV11-2; CDR3: CASSLGLLNTIYF; DNA: TGTGCCAGCAGCTTAGGACTTTTAAACACCATATATTTT
D: TRBD1; J: TRBJ1-1; size: .; V: TRBV3-1/TRBV3-2; CDR3: CASSQGDREVTTEAFF; DNA: TGTGCCAGCAGCCAGGGTGACAGGGAGGTTACCACTGAAGCTTTCTTT
D: .; J: TRBJ1-2; size: .; V: TRBV2; CDR3: CASSETGTSYGYTF; DNA: TGTGCCAGCAGTGAAACCGGGACTTCCTATGGCTACACCTTC
D: .; J: TRBJ2-6; size: .; V: TRBV5-1; CDR3: CASSLVAGANVLTF; DNA: TGCGCCAGCAGCTTGGTGGCGGGGGCCAACGTCCTGACTTTC
D: .; J: TRBJ2-2; size: .; V: TRBV24-1; CDR3: CATSDSTGELFF; DNA: TGTGCCACCAGTGACTCTACCGGGGAGCTGTTTTTT
D: .; J: TRBJ1-1; size: .; V: TRBV2; CDR3: CASERVDRLEPEAFF; DNA: TGTGCCAGCGAGAGAGTTGACAGACTCGAACCCGAAGCTTTCTTT
D: .; J: TRBJ1-6; size: .; V: TRBV6-2/TRBV6-3; CDR3: CASSWENSPLHF; DNA: TGTGCCAGCAGTTGGGAAAATTCACCCCTCCACTTT
D: .; J: TRBJ1-3; size: few; V: TRBV27; CDR3: CASSSGISGNTIYF; DNA: TGTGCCAGCAGTTCGGGTATCTCTGGAAACACCATATATTTT
D: TRBD1; J: TRBJ2-1; size: .; V: TRBV2; CDR3: CASSIQGASGEFF; DNA: TGTGCCAGCAGTATACAGGGGGCTAGCGGAGAGTTCTTC
D: .; J: TRBJ1-2; size: .; V: TRBV30; CDR3: CAWGEDRAYGYTF; DNA: TGTGCCTGGGGTGAAGACAGAGCCTATGGCTACACCTTC
D: .; J: TRBJ2-1; size: .; V: TRBV5-1; CDR3: CASSFVGGTAYNEQFF; DNA: TGCGCCAGCAGCTTCGTTGGCGGAACCGCCTACAATGAGCAGTTCTTC
D: .; J: TRBJ2-5; size: .; V: TRBV12-3/TRBV12-4; CDR3: CATSEAQYF; DNA: TGTGCCACCTCGGAGGCCCAGTACTTC
D: TRBD2; J: TRBJ2-7; size: .; V: TRBV2; CDR3: CASRLGLAESYEQYF; DNA: TGTGCCAGCAGACTGGGACTAGCGGAATCCTACGAGCAGTACTTC
D: .; J: TRBJ1-5; size: .; V: TRBV18; CDR3: CASSFGPNQPQHF; DNA: TGTGCCAGCTCATTTGGACCTAATCAGCCCCAGCATTTT
D: .; J: TRBJ2-3; size: .; V: TRBV25-1; CDR3: CASSESASDTQYF; DNA: TGTGCCAGCAGTGAATCGGCCTCTGATACGCAGTATTTT
D: .; J: TRBJ1-2; size: .; V: TRBV30; CDR3: CAWSAGQPTYGYTF; DNA: TGTGCCTGGAGTGCAGGACAGCCTACCTATGGCTACACCTTC
D: TRBD1; J: TRBJ1-2; size: .; V: TRBV7-2; CDR3: CASSRRTGAINYGYTF; DNA: TGTGCCAGCAGCCGGCGGACAGGGGCCATTAACTATGGCTACACCTTC
D: TRBD1; J: TRBJ1-1; size: .; V: TRBV4-3; CDR3: CASSQETGKSEAFF; DNA: TGCGCCAGCAGCCAAGAGACAGGGAAAAGTGAAGCTTTCTTT
D: TRBD2; J: TRBJ2-3; size: .; V: TRBV10-3; CDR3: CAISAAGDTDTQYF; DNA: TGTGCCATCTCAGCAGCGGGGGACACAGATACGCAGTATTTT
D: TRBD1; J: TRBJ2-5; size: .; V: TRBV14; CDR3: CASSYNRGETQYF; DNA: TGTGCCAGCAGCTACAACAGGGGTGAGACCCAGTACTTC
D: .; J: TRBJ2-3; size: .; V: TRBV19; CDR3: CASGKYPGTDTQYF; DNA: TGTGCCAGTGGTAAATACCCGGGGACAGATACGCAGTATTTT
D: .; J: TRBJ2-3; size: .; V: TRBV10-1; CDR3: CASSGWRDENPDTQYF; DNA: TGCGCCAGCAGTGGTTGGCGGGACGAAAATCCAGATACGCAGTATTTT
D: TRBD2; J: TRBJ2-3; size: .; V: TRBV27; CDR3: CASSLSVLAGDLTDTQYF; DNA: TGTGCCAGCAGTTTATCTGTGCTAGCGGGGGACCTCACAGATACGCAGTATTTT
D: .; J: TRBJ1-5; size: .; V: TRBV7-2; CDR3: CASSLGGDSNQPQHF; DNA: TGTGCCAGCAGCTTAGGGGGGGACAGCAATCAGCCCCAGCATTTT
D: TRBD1; J: TRBJ1-2; size: .; V: TRBV4-1; CDR3: CASSQEQGASHGYTF; DNA: TGCGCCAGCAGCCAAGAACAGGGGGCGAGCCATGGCTACACCTTC
D: TRBD1; J: TRBJ1-5; size: .; V: TRBV2; CDR3: CANGQGPYSNQPQHF; DNA: TGTGCCAACGGACAGGGCCCGTATAGCAATCAGCCCCAGCATTTT
D: TRBD1; J: TRBJ1-6; size: .; V: TRBV5-4; CDR3: CASSPTGVPNSPLHF; DNA: TGTGCCAGCAGCCCGACAGGGGTTCCTAATTCACCCCTCCACTTT
D: .; J: TRBJ2-5; size: .; V: TRBV27; CDR3: CASSQGLLSRETQYF; DNA: TGTGCCAGCAGTCAGGGACTCCTGAGTCGCGAGACCCAGTACTTC
D: .; J: TRBJ1-6; size: .; V: TRBV4-1; CDR3: CASSQDPGGHSPLHF; DNA: TGCGCCAGCAGCCAAGACCCGGGGGGACATTCACCCCTCCACTTT
D: .; J: TRBJ2-2; size: .; V: TRBV4-3; CDR3: CASSQDRVGELFF; DNA: TGCGCCAGCAGCCAAGATCGGGTCGGGGAGCTGTTTTTT
D: .; J: TRBJ2-2; size: once; V: TRBV15; CDR3: CATRFGYGELFF; DNA: TGTGCCACCAGGTTTGGGTACGGGGAGCTGTTTTTT
D: .; J: TRBJ1-1; size: .; V: TRBV7-9; CDR3: CASRDGAMNTEAFF; DNA: TGTGCCAGCAGGGACGGTGCCATGAACACTGAAGCTTTCTTT
D: TRBD2; J: TRBJ2-3; size: .; V: TRBV3-1/TRBV3-2; CDR3: CASSQAGSGGSTDTQYF; DNA: TGTGCCAGCAGCCAAGCAGGTAGCGGGGGAAGCACAGATACGCAGTATTTT
D: TRBD1; J: TRBJ1-4; size: .; V: TRBV3-1/TRBV3-2; CDR3: CASSKPGTVGNEKLFF; DNA: TGTGCCAGCAGCAAACCCGGGACAGTGGGGAATGAAAAACTGTTTTTT
D: .; J: TRBJ2-1; size: .; V: TRBV5-1; CDR3: CASSLPWSKGNEQFF; DNA: TGCGCCAGCAGCTTGCCCTGGAGTAAGGGGAATGAGCAGTTCTTC
D: .; J: TRBJ1-1; size: once; V: TRBV30; CDR3: CAWRPFGRITEAFF; DNA: TGTGCCTGGAGGCCATTCGGGCGGATTACTGAAGCTTTCTTT
D: .; J: TRBJ2-1; size: once; V: TRBV7-2; CDR3: CASSLSQGSYNEQFF; DNA: TGTGCCAGCAGCTTATCACAGGGATCCTACAATGAGCAGTTCTTC
D: TRBD2; J: TRBJ2-3; size: .; V: TRBV7-2; CDR3: CASSSGLLTDTQYF; DNA: TGTGCCAGCAGCTCGGGACTACTCACAGATACGCAGTATTTT